Listed below are T cell receptor beta chains from one sample, sequenced in a study of shared clonotypes between healthy human individuals. The repertoire was sequenced with immunoSEQ multiplex PCR; TCRdb's copy has only in-frame clones and lacks some. The sample includes 1.5 million to 2.5 million clones, approximately 94% seen only once; the top ten take 1% to 1.5%. The specimen was naive CD8+ T cells sorted from blood. These receptor sequences come from a man between 18 and 29 years old in good health. CDR3s include the opening cysteine and the closing phenylalanine or tryptophan. Clone size is given for some rows only: seen once, a few or many times, or a class if the clone is expanded.

size	J	V	CDR3
NA	TRBJ2-2	TRBV5-6	CASSSPRLLGLNTGELFF
NA	TRBJ2-7	TRBV6-5	CASSPRQGYEQYF
NA	TRBJ2-7	TRBV4-1	CASSQKGGQGVTYEQYF
NA	TRBJ1-5	TRBV27	CASSLWRDNQPQHF
NA	TRBJ1-3	TRBV29-1	CSVEDLGAGLYF
once	TRBJ2-1	TRBV9	CASSGGASGYNEQFF
once	TRBJ2-7	TRBV5-1	CASSLALSYEQYF
NA	TRBJ1-6	TRBV11-2	CASSLPVRFGTSGSPLHF
NA	TRBJ2-1	TRBV29-1	CSVPGTSGGLNEQFF
NA	TRBJ2-5	TRBV6-6	CASSPLQAGGEETQYF
NA	TRBJ2-7	TRBV6-5	CASSFGGLGEQYF
NA	TRBJ2-7	TRBV19	CASSAGLSYEQYF